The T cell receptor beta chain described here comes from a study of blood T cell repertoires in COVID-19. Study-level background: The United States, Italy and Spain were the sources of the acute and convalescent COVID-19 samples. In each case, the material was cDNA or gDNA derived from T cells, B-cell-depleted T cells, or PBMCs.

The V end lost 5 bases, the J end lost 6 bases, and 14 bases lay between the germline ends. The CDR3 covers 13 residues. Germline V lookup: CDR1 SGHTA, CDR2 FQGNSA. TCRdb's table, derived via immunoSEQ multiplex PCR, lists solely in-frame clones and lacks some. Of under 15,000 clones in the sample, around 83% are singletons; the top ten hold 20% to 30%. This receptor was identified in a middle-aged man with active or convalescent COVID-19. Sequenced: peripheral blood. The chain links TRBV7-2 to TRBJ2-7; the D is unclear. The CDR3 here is CASSPSTVLEQYF. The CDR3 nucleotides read TGTGCCAGCAGCCCCTCCACAGTGCTCGAGCAGTACTTC.